Shown below are 10 T cell receptor beta chains from a single sample sequenced in a study of cytomegalovirus exposure and HLA in healthy donors (dated by TCRdb to the late 2010s). The library was built by means of the immunoSEQ multiplex PCR assay. A mixture of 60 forward primers for TCR Vbeta segments and 13 reverse primers for TCR Jbeta segments was used in the multiplex PCR. The immuneACCESS repertoire file appears here via TCRdb, limited to in-frame rearrangements. These files lack a portion of the clones; in checked studies, under half of the deficit traces to unresolved V genes, and the cause of the others is not known. In all, the sample holds more than 80,000 clones, and 55% to 70% of those were seen once. The ten largest clones add up to 15% of the sample. Material for sequencing was PBMCs. These receptors were taken from a woman between 35 and 50 years old in good health and CMV-seropositive.

The chain joins TRBV7-2 to TRBJ2-7, with 16 positions matching TRBD2. V was clipped by 6 bases and J by 4 bases; unmatched bases: 12. CDR1 is SGHTA, CDR2 FQGNSA, per germline. The CDR3 is made up of 18 amino acids. CDR3 in DNA: TGTGCCAGCAGGTTGGGACTAGCGGGAGGGCCAAGGAGGTACGAGCAGTACTTC. Amino acid sequence: CASRLGLAGGPRRYEQYF.

The gene calls are TRBV30 and TRBJ2-3; no definite D call. The CDR3 runs to 11 residues. V was trimmed by 5 bases and J by 3 bases, leaving 6 bases between them. Germline V gene data show CDR1 as GTSNPN and CDR2 as SVGIG (reference sequence). CDR3 residues: CAWGVTDTQYF. The CDR3 DNA reads TGTGCCTGGGGAGTGACAGATACGCAGTATTTT.

The gene calls are TRBV30 and TRBJ2-7; TRBD1 matches at 8 bases. Unmatched junction bases numbered 3, after V lost 5 bases and J lost 3 bases. The germline V gene has CDR1 GTSNPN and CDR2 SVGIG (reference sequence). The CDR3 contains 12 residues. The CDR3 coding sequence is TGTGCCTGGGCCGACAGGGGCTACGAGCAGTACTTC. Translated, it gives CAWADRGYEQYF.

The chain couples TRBV28 to TRBJ2-1; D may be TRBD1 (6 bases). This CDR3 is built from 14 residues. V was pared by 2 bases and J by 4 bases, with 9 bases between. Germline CDR1 MDHEN, CDR2 SYDVKM. CDR3 sequence reads: CASSLRQEYNEQFF. The CDR3 nucleotides read TGTGCCAGCAGTTTAAGACAGGAGTACAATGAGCAGTTCTTC.

The chain has TRBV7-9 and TRBJ2-1, with D possibly TRBD2 on 5 matching bases. Germline loops: CDR1 SEHNR, CDR2 FQNEAQ (reference sequence). CDR3 length: 15 residues. V gave up 7 bases and J gave up 0 bases, with 13 bases separating them. The CDR3 DNA follows: TGTGCCAGCACCAGCGGCGTTAGCTCCTACAATGAGCAGTTCTTC. Translation gives CASTSGVSSYNEQFF.

The chain joins TRBV4-2 to TRBJ1-5; 8 bases are shared with TRBD1. Germline-derived CDR1 and CDR2 are LGHNA and YNFKEQ. The CDR3 spans 16 residues. Trimming at V came to 5 bases and at J to 0 bases, leaving 6 bases not matched to a gene. The CDR3: CASSYGTGNSNQPQHF. CDR3 coding DNA: TGTGCCAGCAGCTATGGGACAGGTAATAGCAATCAGCCCCAGCATTTT.

This clone was seen only a few times. This sequence joins TRBV4-3 and TRBJ1-1; D gene unclear. The CDR3 has 15 amino acids. V lost 0 bases, J lost 5 bases, and 13 bases lay in between. The germline V gene encodes CDR1 LGHNA and CDR2 YSLEER. As DNA, the CDR3 is TGCGCCAGCAGCCAAGATTTGTGGAAGCGGACTGAAGCTTTCTTT. It is translated as CASSQDLWKRTEAFF.

The chain uses TRBV6-1 and TRBJ2-7, with 8 bases aligning to TRBD1. Germline lookup yields CDR1 MNHNS and CDR2 SASEGT. The CDR3 has 15 residues. V lost 3 bases and J lost 2; bases outside the gene matches: 6. The CDR3 nucleotides are TGTGCCAGCAGTGAGGGGGGACAGGCACCCTACGAGCAGTACTTC. Its protein product is CASSEGGQAPYEQYF.

This chain links TRBV27 with TRBJ2-7, with 7 positions matching TRBD1. Per the germline V gene, CDR1 is MNHEY and CDR2 is SMNVEV (reference sequence). V was pared by 4 bases and J by 1 base, with 10 bases of the junction left unmatched. CDR3 length: 16 amino acids. The chain's CDR3 is CASSSGPGTDSYEQYF. The DNA of the CDR3 is TGTGCCAGCAGTTCGGGCCCCGGGACAGATTCCTACGAGCAGTACTTC.

This clone was counted a few times. The CDR3: CASSATARGKEFWANVLTF. The CDR3, as DNA: TGTGCCAGCAGCGCGACAGCGCGCGGAAAGGAGTTCTGGGCCAACGTCCTGACTTTC. This chain joins TRBV9 and TRBJ2-6, with D possibly matching TRBD1 (5 bases). With 3 bases removed from V and 5 bases from J, the gap between germline ends came to 24 bases. The V gene's germline CDR1 is SGDLS and CDR2 YYNGEE. This CDR3 has 19 residues. The full variable domain, with the rest looked up from reference TRBV9 and TRBJ2-6, is DSGVTQTPKHLITATGQRVTLRCSPRSGDLSVYWYQQSLDQGLQFLIQYYNGEERAKGNILERFSAQQFPDLHSELNLSSLELGDSALYFCASSATARGKEFWANVLTFGAGSRLTVL.